This entry lists 21 T cell receptor beta chains sequenced from one sample in a study of blood T cell repertoires in COVID-19. TCRdb keeps only in-frame clones here, not all; method: immunoSEQ multiplex PCR. The data show 100,000 to 150,000 clones, 85% to 90% seen once. The source material was peripheral blood. The receptors derive from a man between 60 and 70 years old with acute or convalescent COVID-19.

The chain employs TRBV6-6 and TRBJ1-5, with D tentatively TRBD1 (5 bases). The germline V and J ends were trimmed by 5 bases and 0 bases, with 17 bases remaining between them. CDR1 and CDR2 from the germline V gene are MNHNY and SVGAGI (reference sequence). The CDR3 extends over 17 amino acids. CDR3 amino acids: CASSPLPRDYSNQPQHF. The CDR3 nucleotides read TGTGCCAGCAGTCCCCTCCCCAGGGACTATAGCAATCAGCCCCAGCATTTT.

This clone was found a few times. This chain links TRBV28 with TRBJ2-7; TRBD2 is a possible D gene (6 bases). V was shortened by 9 bases and J by 0 bases, with 15 bases between the two germline ends. Germline V CDR1 and CDR2: MDHEN, SYDVKM. The CDR3 has 14 amino acids. The CDR3 DNA is TGTGCCAGTCTCTTCACGCGGGGCTCCTACGAGCAGTACTTC. This sequence encodes CASLFTRGSYEQYF.

The chain recombines TRBV6-5 with TRBJ1-2, with TRBD1 matching 8 bases. The CDR3 contains 15 residues. Germline V gene lookup returns CDR1 MNHEY and CDR2 SVGAGI. J gave up 7 bases and V 0 bases, and 7 bases lay outside the gene matches. CDR3 sequence: CASSYSPGGASGYTF. In nucleotides, the CDR3 is TGTGCCAGCAGTTACTCCCCAGGGGGCGCGAGTGGCTACACCTTC.

The chain is built from TRBV10-1 and TRBJ2-3, with D tentatively TRBD2 (6 bases). CDR1 is WNHNN and CDR2 is SYGVQD in the germline V gene (reference sequence). V was clipped by 8 bases and J by 3 bases, with 15 bases between them. The CDR3 runs to 14 residues. Written as DNA, the CDR3 is TGCGCCAGCTCCCGGGGCGGGGAGACAGATACGCAGTATTTT. Translated, it gives CASSRGGETDTQYF.

This chain links TRBV28 with TRBJ1-2, with 8 bases matching TRBD1. Per germline, CDR1 MDHEN and CDR2 SYDVKM. The V segment lost 10 bases and the J segment 4 bases; nucleotides outside the gene matches: 5. This CDR3 spans 12 amino acids. The CDR3: CATRQGSYGYTF. CDR3 DNA: TGTGCCACCCGACAGGGGAGCTATGGCTACACCTTC.

This sequence joins TRBV7-6 and TRBJ2-3; 8 bases are a match to TRBD2. From germline, CDR1 is SGHVS and CDR2 FNYEAQ. Trimming at V came to 5 bases and at J to 5 bases, leaving 15 bases not matched to a gene. The CDR3 sequence is 17 residues long. The CDR3 loop reads CASSLRRAGVGGDTQYF. CDR3 nucleotide sequence: TGTGCCAGCAGCCTACGACGAGCGGGAGTGGGGGGAGATACGCAGTATTTT.

The chain recombines TRBV30 with TRBJ2-7; D perhaps matches TRBD2 (7 bases). The CDR3 totals 14 residues. V shed 0 bases and J shed 6 bases, with 15 bases lying between them. The germline V gene has CDR1 GTSNPN and CDR2 SVGIG (reference sequence). The CDR3, as DNA: TGTGCCTGGAGTGTAGCCGGGGGCGGGGGCGAGCAGTACTTC. Its translation is CAWSVAGGGGEQYF. Looking up the rest from reference TRBV30 and TRBJ2-7 gives the full variable domain: SQTIHQWPATLVQPVGSPLSLECTVEGTSNPNLYWYRQAAGRGLQLLFYSVGIGQISSEVPQNLSASRPQDRQFILSSKKLLLSDSGFYLCAWSVAGGGGEQYFGPGTRLTVT.

CDR3 residues: CASSYVRDRYEQYF. For the CDR3, the DNA is TGTGCCAGCAGTTACGTGCGAGACAGGTACGAGCAGTACTTC. The V call is TRBV6-2 or TRBV6-3, the J call TRBJ2-7, with D perhaps TRBD1 (6 bases). CDR3 length: 14 amino acids. Germline-derived CDR1 and CDR2 are MNHEY and SVGEGT. Between the trimmed V and J ends, which lost 2 bases and 4 bases, there was a span of 12 bases.

This clone was picked up one time. The V call is TRBV19, the J call TRBJ2-5; no definite D call. CDR1 LNHDA and CDR2 SQIVND come from the germline V gene (reference sequence). The V gene lost 1 base and the J gene lost 5 bases, with 14 bases spanning the gap. The CDR3 runs 15 residues. CDR3 protein: CASSIGGRIHETQYF. In nucleotides, the CDR3 is TGTGCCAGTAGTATAGGCGGCAGAATACACGAGACCCAGTACTTC. Full variable domain (rest looked up from reference TRBV19 and TRBJ2-5): DGGITQSPKYLFRKEGQNVTLSCEQNLNHDAMYWYRQDPGQGLRLIYYSQIVNDFQKGDIAEGYSVSREKKESFPLTVTSAQKNPTAFYLCASSIGGRIHETQYFGPGTRLLVL.

V usage is TRBV5-4 and J usage is TRBJ2-2; D possibly corresponds to TRBD1 (5 bases). The germline gives CDR1 SGHNT, CDR2 YYREEE (reference sequence). The CDR3 totals 15 residues. Trimming removed 3 bases from V and 1 base from J, with 10 bases in between. The CDR3 region is CASSYATGNTGELFF. DNA of the CDR3: TGTGCCAGCAGCTACGCTACAGGGAACACCGGGGAGCTGTTTTTT.

Details on this clone: In the same sample, other DNA sequences code for this CDR3. V gene TRBV7-2 combines with J gene TRBJ1-6, with TRBD1 identical over 8 bases. V lost 0 bases and J lost 10; bases outside the gene matches: 5. The CDR3 totals 15 residues. The V gene's germline CDR1 is SGHTA and CDR2 FQGNSA. CDR3 amino acids: CASSLATGVGSPLHF. The CDR3 DNA reads TGTGCCAGCAGCTTAGCGACAGGGGTCGGATCACCCCTCCACTTT.

Only one count was recorded for this clone. The J gene is TRBJ2-1, the V gene TRBV27; 8 bases are a match to TRBD2. CDR3 length equals 13 residues. Germline V gives CDR1 MNHEY, CDR2 SMNVEV (reference sequence). The V gene end was trimmed by 4 bases and the J gene end by 6 bases; junction bases not matched to a gene: 2. The DNA for the CDR3 is TGTGCCAGCAGTTACGGGAGGGCCAATGAGCAGTTCTTC. The encoded protein is CASSYGRANEQFF.

This clone has a handful of counts. The rearrangement joins TRBV11-2 to TRBJ1-1; perhaps TRBD1 as D (5 bases). Germline V gene lookup returns CDR1 SGHAT and CDR2 FQNNGV. Trimming cost V 5 bases and J 3 bases, with 19 bases left between them. The CDR3 totals 16 residues. The CDR3 DNA is TGTGCCAGCAGCCATCCGGCGAGCGCAGGGCACACTGAAGCTTTCTTT. This codes for CASSHPASAGHTEAFF.

The chain has TRBV25-1 and TRBJ2-3; 7 bases are shared with TRBD1. CDR1 and CDR2 from the germline V gene are MGHDK and SYGVNS. The CDR3 totals 15 residues. V shed 6 bases and J 4 bases; nucleotides not matched to a gene: 10. Here the CDR3 reads CASSPNRGGADTQYF. CDR3 in DNA: TGTGCCAGCAGCCCAAACAGGGGTGGGGCAGATACGCAGTATTTT. The full variable domain, completed using reference TRBV25-1 and TRBJ2-3, is EADIYQTPRYLVIGTGKKITLECSQTMGHDKMYWYQQDPGMELHLIHYSYGVNSTEKGDLSSESTVSRIRTEHFPLTLESARPSHTSQYLCASSPNRGGADTQYFGPGTRLTVL.

V gene TRBV6-4 combines with J gene TRBJ2-7; D is unclear. Trimming shortened V by 0 bases and J by 0 bases, and 9 bases separated the two germline ends. Germline loops: CDR1 MRHNA, CDR2 SNTAGT. CDR3 length equals 15 residues. CDR3 loop: CASSDSSGGSYEQYF. The CDR3 bases are TGTGCCAGCAGTGACTCATCCGGCGGCTCCTACGAGCAGTACTTC.

In this sample, this clone turned up a few times. In DNA, the CDR3 is TGTGCCAGCAGCCGGGACAGGGGCTGGACAGATACGCAGTATTTT. Protein: CASSRDRGWTDTQYF. The chain combines TRBV14 with TRBJ2-3; 10 nucleotides line up with TRBD1. The germline CDR1 and CDR2 sequences are SGHDN and FVKESK. This CDR3 comprises 15 residues. V dropped 4 bases and J dropped 3; count of bases not matched to a gene: 4.

This chain links TRBV5-6 with TRBJ1-1, with D perhaps matching TRBD1 (5 bases). CDR1 is SGHDT, CDR2 YYEEEE, per germline. The germline V and J ends were trimmed by 0 bases and 3 bases, with 12 bases remaining between them. The CDR3 is made up of 15 amino acids. The CDR3 DNA reads TGTGCCAGCAGCTTGGTGACAGCCCGGGACACTGAAGCTTTCTTT. Its translation is CASSLVTARDTEAFF.

The V and J genes are TRBV5-1 and TRBJ2-5; 8 bases are shared with TRBD1. V lost 4 bases, J lost 3 bases, and 8 bases stayed unmatched. The germline V gene encodes CDR1 SGHRS and CDR2 YFSETQ. The CDR3 consists of 15 residues. CDR3 sequence (DNA): TGCGCCAGCAGCCTTAAGACAGGGGCTGAAGAGACCCAGTACTTC. Protein: CASSLKTGAEETQYF.

The chain combines TRBV2 with TRBJ2-1; TRBD2 aligns across 14 bases. There are 16 residues in the CDR3. V was clipped by 5 bases and J by 7 bases; unmatched bases: 7. The V gene's germline CDR1 is SNHLY and CDR2 FYNNEI. This CDR3 is CASSPRLAGGLNEQFF. The DNA for the CDR3 is TGTGCCAGCAGTCCCCGACTAGCGGGAGGGCTGAATGAGCAGTTCTTC.

This sequence joins TRBV29-1 and TRBJ1-2, with 7 bases that match TRBD1. The J segment lost 3 bases and the V segment lost 6 bases, leaving 4 bases of the junction unmatched. CDR3 length: 12 residues. The germline V gene encodes CDR1 SQVTM and CDR2 ANQGSEA. The CDR3 nucleotides are TGCAGCGTGAGAGGGACAGACTATGGCTACACCTTC. This gives the protein CSVRGTDYGYTF.

This clone was seen just once. This chain connects TRBV7-9 to TRBJ2-1, with 7 bases identical to TRBD1. After removal of 0 bases from V and 8 bases from J, the junction contained 4 bases not matched to a gene. Germline lookup yields CDR1 SEHNR and CDR2 FQNEAQ (reference sequence). The CDR3 runs to 14 residues. The CDR3 DNA reads TGTGCCAGCAGCTTAGCGCAAGGGGGCGATGAGCAGTTCTTC. Translated, it gives CASSLAQGGDEQFF.